This T cell receptor (beta chain) derives from a study of blood T cell repertoires in COVID-19. About the research overall: Collection of acute and convalescent COVID-19 samples took place in the United States, Italy and Spain. PBMCs, B-cell-depleted T cells, or T cells were the source of the cDNA or gDNA that made up the material.

Per the original methods: Amplifying reference gene primers gave estimates of nucleated cell counts. Clones were read by immunoSEQ multiplex PCR, and TCRdb kept only the in-frame ones, dropping some. That table supplies the V and J calls and clone size; D and trimming were determined from the DNA. The repertoire holds under 200,000 clones, with over 75% as singletons. Germline loops: CDR1 MNHNY, CDR2 SVGAGI (reference sequence). This CDR3 has 12 amino acids. V was cut by 2 bases and J by 6 bases, with 7 bases left in between. The sequencing input was peripheral blood. This clonotype was sampled from a man aged 35-49 years with active or convalescent COVID-19. This chain connects TRBV6-6 to TRBJ1-1; possible D gene TRBD1, 6 bases. CDR3 loop: CASSYGGPEAFF. CDR3 in DNA: TGTGCCAGCAGTTACGGGGGCCCTGAAGCTTTCTTT.